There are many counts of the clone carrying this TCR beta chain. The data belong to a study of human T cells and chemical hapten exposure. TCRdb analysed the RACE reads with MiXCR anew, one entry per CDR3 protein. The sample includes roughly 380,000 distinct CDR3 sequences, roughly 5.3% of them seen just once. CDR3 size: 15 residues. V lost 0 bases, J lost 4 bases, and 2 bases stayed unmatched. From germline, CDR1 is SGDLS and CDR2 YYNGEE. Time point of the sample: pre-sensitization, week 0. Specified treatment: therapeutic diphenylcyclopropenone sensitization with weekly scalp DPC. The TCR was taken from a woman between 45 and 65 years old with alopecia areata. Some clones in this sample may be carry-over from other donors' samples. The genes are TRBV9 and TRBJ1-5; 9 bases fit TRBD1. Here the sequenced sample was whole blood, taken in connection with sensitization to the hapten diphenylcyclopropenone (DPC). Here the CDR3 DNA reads TGTGCCAGCAGCGTAGGGGACAGGGTAAATCAGCCCCAGCATTTT. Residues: CASSVGDRVNQPQHF.